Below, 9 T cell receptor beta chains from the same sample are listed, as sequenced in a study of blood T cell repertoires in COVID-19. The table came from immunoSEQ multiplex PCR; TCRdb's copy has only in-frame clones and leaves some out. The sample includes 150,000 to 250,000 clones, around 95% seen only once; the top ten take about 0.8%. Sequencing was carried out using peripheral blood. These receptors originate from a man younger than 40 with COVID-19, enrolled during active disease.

CDR3 amino acids: CASSLQGNTDTQYF. The CDR3 region has the DNA TGTGCCAGCAGCTTACAGGGGAACACAGATACGCAGTATTTT. This chain uses TRBV13 with TRBJ2-3, with D possibly TRBD1 on 6 matching bases. The CDR3 spans 14 residues. CDR1 and CDR2 (germline): PRHDT, FYEKMQ (reference sequence). V lost 2 bases, J lost 2 bases, and 8 bases lay in between.

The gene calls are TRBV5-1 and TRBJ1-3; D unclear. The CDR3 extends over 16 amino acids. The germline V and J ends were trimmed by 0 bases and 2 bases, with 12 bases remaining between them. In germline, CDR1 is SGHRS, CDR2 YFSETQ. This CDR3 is CASSLAQVSPGNTIYF. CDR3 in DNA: TGCGCCAGCAGCTTGGCGCAGGTCAGCCCTGGAAACACCATATATTTT.

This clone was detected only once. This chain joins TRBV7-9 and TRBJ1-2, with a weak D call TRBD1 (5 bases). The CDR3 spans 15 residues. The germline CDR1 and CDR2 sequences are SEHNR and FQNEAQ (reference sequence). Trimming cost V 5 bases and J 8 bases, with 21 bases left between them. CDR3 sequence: CASSAETPTVNGYTF. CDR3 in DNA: TGTGCCAGCAGCGCAGAGACCCCGACAGTGAACGGCTACACCTTC.

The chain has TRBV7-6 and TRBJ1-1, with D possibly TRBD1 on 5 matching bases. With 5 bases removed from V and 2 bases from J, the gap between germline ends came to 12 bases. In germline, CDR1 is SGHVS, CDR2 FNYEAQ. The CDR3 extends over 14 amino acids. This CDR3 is CASSTGTANTEAFF. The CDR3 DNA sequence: TGTGCCAGCAGCACAGGCACAGCAAACACTGAAGCTTTCTTT.

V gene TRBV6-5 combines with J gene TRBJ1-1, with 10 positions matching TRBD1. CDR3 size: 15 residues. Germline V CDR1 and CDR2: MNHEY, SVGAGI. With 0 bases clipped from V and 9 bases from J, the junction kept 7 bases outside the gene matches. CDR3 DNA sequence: TGTGCCAGCAGTTACTCCGGGACAGGGGCTTTTAAAGCTTTCTTT. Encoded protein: CASSYSGTGAFKAFF.

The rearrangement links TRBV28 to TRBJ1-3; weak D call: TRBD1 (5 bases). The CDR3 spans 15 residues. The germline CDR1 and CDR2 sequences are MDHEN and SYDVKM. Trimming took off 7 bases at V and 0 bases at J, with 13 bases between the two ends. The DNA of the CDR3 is TGTGCCAGCACCCCCGCAGGGAACTCTGGAAACACCATATATTTT. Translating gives CASTPAGNSGNTIYF.

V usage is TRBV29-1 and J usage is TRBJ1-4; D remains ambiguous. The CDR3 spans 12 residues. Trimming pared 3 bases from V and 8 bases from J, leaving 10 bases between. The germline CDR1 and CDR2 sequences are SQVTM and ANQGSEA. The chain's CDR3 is CSVEEGTEKLFF. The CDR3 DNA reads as TGCAGCGTTGAGGAGGGTACGGAAAAACTGTTTTTT. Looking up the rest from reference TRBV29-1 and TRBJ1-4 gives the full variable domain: SAVISQKPSRDICQRGTSLTIQCQVDSQVTMMFWYRQQPGQSLTLIATANQGSEATYESGFVIDKFPISRPNLTFSTLTVSNMSPEDSSIYLCSVEEGTEKLFFGSGTQLSVL.

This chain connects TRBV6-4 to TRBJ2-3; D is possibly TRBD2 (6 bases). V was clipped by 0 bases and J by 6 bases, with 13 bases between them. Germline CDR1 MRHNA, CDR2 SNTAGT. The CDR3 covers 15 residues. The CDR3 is CASSDSQGRGDTQYF. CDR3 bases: TGTGCCAGCAGTGACTCCCAGGGTCGGGGGGATACGCAGTATTTT.

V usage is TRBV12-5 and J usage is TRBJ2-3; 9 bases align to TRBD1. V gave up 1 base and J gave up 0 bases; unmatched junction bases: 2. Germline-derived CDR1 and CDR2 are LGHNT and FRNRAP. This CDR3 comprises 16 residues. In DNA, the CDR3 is TGTGCTAGTGGTTTGGCGGGACAGGGTAGCACAGATACGCAGTATTTT. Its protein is CASGLAGQGSTDTQYF. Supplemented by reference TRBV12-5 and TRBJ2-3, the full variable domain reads DARVTQTPRHKVTEMGQEVTMRCQPILGHNTVFWYRQTMMQGLELLAYFRNRAPLDDSGMPKDRFSAEMPDATLATLKIQPSEPRDSAVYFCASGLAGQGSTDTQYFGPGTRLTVL.